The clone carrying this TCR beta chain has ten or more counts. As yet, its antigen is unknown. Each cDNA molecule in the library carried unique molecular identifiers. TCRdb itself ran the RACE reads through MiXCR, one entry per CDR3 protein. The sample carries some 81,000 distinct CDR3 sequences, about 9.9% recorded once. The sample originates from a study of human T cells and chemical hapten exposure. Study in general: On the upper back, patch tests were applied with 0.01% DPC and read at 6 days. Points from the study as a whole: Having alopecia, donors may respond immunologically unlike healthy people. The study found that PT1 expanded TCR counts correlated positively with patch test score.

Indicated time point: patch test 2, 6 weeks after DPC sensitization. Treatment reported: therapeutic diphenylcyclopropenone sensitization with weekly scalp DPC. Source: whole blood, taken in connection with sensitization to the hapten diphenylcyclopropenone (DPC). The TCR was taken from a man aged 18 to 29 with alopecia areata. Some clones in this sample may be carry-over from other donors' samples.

The CDR3 sequence: CASSPGLADTDTQYF. CDR3 bases: TGTGCCAGCAGCCCGGGACTAGCGGACACAGATACGCAGTATTTT. The chain uses TRBV7-3 and TRBJ2-3; 11 nucleotides agree with TRBD2. With V trimmed by 5 bases and J by 2 bases, 3 bases remained unmatched. Germline CDR1 reads SGHTA; CDR2 reads FQGTGA. The CDR3 is 15 residues long.